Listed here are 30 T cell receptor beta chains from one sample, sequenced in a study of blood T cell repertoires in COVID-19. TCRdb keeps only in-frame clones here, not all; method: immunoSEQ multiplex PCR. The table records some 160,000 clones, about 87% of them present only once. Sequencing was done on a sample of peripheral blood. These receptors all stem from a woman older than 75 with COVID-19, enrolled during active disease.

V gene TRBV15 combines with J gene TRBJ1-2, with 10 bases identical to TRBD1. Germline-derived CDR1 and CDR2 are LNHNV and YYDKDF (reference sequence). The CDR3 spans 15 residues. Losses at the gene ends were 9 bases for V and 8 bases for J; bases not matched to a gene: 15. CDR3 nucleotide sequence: TGTGCCACGAACAGACCGGGACAGGGGAAGGGCGGCTACACCTTC. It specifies CATNRPGQGKGGYTF.

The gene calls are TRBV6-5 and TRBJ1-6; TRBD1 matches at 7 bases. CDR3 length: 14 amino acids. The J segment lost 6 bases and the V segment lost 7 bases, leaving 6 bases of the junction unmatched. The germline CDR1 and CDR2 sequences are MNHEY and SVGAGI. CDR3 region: CASIVGQSNSPLHF. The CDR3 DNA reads TGTGCCAGCATAGTGGGACAGTCTAATTCACCCCTCCACTTT.

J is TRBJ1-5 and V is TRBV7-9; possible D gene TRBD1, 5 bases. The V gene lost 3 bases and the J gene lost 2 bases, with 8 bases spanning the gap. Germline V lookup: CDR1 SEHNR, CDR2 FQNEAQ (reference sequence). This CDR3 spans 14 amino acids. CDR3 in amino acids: CASSFDSGNQPQHF. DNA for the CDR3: TGTGCCAGCAGCTTCGACAGCGGCAATCAGCCCCAGCATTTT.

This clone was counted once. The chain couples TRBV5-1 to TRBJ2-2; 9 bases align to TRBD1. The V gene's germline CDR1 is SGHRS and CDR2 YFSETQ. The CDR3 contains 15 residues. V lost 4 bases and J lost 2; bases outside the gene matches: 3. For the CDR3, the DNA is TGCGCCAGCAGCCGGGACAGGGTAAACACCGGGGAGCTGTTTTTT. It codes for CASSRDRVNTGELFF.

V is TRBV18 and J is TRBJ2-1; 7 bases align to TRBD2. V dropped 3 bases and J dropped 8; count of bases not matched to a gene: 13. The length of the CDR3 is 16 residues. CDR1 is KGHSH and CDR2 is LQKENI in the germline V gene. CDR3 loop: CASSPPLAGVGYEQFF. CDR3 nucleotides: TGTGCCAGCTCACCTCCACTGGCGGGAGTGGGTTATGAGCAGTTCTTC.

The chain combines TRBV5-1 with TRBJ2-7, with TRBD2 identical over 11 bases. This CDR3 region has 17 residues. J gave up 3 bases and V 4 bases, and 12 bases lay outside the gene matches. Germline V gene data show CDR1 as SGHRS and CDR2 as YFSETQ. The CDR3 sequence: CASSRGLADSYSYEQYF. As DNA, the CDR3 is TGCGCCAGCAGCAGGGGACTAGCGGATTCGTATAGCTACGAGCAGTACTTC.

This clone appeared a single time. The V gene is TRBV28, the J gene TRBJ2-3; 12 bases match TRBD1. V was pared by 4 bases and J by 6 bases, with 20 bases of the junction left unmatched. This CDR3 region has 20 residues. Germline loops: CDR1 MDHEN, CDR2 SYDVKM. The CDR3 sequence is CASSSSGTGGSSSEMDTQYF. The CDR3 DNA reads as TGTGCCAGCAGTTCCTCCGGGACAGGGGGCTCGAGTTCGGAAATGGATACGCAGTATTTT.

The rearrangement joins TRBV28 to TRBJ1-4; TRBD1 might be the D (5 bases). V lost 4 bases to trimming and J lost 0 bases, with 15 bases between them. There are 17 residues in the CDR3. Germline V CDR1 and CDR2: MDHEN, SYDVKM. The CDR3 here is CASSSPDTPATNEKLFF. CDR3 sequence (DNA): TGTGCCAGCAGTTCCCCGGACACCCCCGCAACTAATGAAAAACTGTTTTTT.

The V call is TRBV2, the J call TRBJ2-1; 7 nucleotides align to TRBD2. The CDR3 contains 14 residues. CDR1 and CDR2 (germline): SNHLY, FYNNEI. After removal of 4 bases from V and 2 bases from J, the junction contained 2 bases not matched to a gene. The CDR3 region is CASSGGGAYNEQFF. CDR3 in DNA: TGTGCCAGCAGTGGGGGAGGGGCCTACAATGAGCAGTTCTTC. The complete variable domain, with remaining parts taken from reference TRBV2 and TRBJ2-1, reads EPEVTQTPSHQVTQMGQEVILRCVPISNHLYFYWYRQILGQKVEFLVSFYNNEISEKSEIFDDQFSVERPDGSNFTLKIRSTKLEDSAMYFCASSGGGAYNEQFFGPGTRLTVL.

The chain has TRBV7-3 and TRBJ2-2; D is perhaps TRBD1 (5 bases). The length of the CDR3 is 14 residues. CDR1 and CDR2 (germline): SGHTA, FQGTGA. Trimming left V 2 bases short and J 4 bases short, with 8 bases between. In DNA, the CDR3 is TGTGCCAGCAGCTTACAGGGAAGCACCGGGGAGCTGTTTTTT. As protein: CASSLQGSTGELFF.

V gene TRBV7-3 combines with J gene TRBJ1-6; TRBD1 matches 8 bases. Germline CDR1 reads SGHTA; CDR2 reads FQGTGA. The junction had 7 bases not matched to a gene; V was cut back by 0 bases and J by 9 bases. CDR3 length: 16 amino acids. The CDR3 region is CASSLTGQGASSPLHF. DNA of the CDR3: TGTGCCAGCAGCTTAACGGGCCAGGGGGCGAGTTCACCCCTCCACTTT.

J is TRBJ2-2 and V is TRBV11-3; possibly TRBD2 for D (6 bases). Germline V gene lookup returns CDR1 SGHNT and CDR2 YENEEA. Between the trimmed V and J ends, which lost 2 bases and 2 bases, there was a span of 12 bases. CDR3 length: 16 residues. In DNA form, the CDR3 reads TGTGCCAGCAGCTTAAATACGGGAGTAAACACCGGGGAGCTGTTTTTT. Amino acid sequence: CASSLNTGVNTGELFF.

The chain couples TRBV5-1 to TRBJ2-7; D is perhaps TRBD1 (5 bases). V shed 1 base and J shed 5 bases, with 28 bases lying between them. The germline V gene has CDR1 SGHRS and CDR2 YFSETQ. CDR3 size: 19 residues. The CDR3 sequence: CASSLWPIGVSDSVDEQYF. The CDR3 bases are TGCGCCAGCAGCTTGTGGCCCATAGGCGTCTCAGACAGTGTCGACGAGCAGTACTTC.

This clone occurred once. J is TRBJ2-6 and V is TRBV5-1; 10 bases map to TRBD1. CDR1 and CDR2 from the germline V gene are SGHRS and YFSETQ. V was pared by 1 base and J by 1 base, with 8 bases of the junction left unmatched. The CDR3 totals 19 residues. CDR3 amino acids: CASSLTLGGQGSGANVLTF. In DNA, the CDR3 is TGCGCCAGCAGCTTGACCCTCGGGGGACAGGGGTCTGGGGCCAACGTCCTGACTTTC.

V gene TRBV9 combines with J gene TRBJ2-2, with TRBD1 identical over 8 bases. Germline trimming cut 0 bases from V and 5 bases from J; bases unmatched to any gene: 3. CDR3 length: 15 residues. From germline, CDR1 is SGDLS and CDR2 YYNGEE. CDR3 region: CASSVVQGATGELFF. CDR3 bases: TGTGCCAGCAGCGTAGTTCAGGGGGCGACCGGGGAGCTGTTTTTT.

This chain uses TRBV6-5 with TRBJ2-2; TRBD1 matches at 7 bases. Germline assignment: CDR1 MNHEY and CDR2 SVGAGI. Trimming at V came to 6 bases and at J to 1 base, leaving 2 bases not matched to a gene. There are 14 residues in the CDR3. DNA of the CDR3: TGTGCCAGCAGGGGACAGCTGAACACCGGGGAGCTGTTTTTT. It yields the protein CASRGQLNTGELFF.

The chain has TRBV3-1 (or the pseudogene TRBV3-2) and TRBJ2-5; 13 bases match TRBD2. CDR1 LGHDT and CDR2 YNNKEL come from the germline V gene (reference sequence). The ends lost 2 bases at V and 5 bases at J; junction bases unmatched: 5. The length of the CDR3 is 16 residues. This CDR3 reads CASSQRTSGSWETQYF. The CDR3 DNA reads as TGTGCCAGCAGCCAACGGACTAGCGGGAGTTGGGAGACCCAGTACTTC.

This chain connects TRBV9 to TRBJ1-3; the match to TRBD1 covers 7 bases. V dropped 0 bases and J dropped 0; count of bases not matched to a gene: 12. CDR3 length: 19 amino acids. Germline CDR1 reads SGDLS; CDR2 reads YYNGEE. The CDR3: CASSVGAGGYADSGNTIYF. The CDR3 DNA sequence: TGTGCCAGCAGCGTAGGTGCAGGGGGGTATGCGGACTCTGGAAACACCATATATTTT.

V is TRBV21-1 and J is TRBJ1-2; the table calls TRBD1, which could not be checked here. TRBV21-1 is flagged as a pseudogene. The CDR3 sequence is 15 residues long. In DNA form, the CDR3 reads TGTGCCAGCAAACAGAGGGGGCAAGACCCCTATGGCTACACCTTC. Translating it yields CASKQRGQDPYGYTF.

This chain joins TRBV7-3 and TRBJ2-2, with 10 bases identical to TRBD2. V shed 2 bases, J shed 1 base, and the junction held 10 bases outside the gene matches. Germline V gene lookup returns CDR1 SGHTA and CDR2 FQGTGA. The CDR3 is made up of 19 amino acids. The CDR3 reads CASSLSGLAGVVNTGELFF. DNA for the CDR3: TGTGCCAGCAGCTTATCGGGGCTAGCGGGAGTCGTGAACACCGGGGAGCTGTTTTTT.

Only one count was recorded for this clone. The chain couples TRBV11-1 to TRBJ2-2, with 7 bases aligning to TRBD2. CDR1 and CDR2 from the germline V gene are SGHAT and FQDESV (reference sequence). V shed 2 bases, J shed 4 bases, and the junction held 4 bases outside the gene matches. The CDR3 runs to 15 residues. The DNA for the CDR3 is TGTGCCAGCAGCTTACGCGGGAGAGGCACCGGGGAGCTGTTTTTT. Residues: CASSLRGRGTGELFF.

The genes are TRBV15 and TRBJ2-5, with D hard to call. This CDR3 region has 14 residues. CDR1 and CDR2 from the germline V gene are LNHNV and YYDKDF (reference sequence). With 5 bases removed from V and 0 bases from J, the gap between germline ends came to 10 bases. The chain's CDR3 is CATSGKQYQETQYF. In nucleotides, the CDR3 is TGTGCCACCAGCGGAAAACAGTACCAAGAGACCCAGTACTTC.

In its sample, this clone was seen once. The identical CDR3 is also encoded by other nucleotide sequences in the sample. The CDR3 nucleotides are TGCGCCAGCAGCCAAGACCGTCTCCCGAACACCGGGGAGCTGTTTTTT. Translated: CASSQDRLPNTGELFF. The chain employs TRBV4-3 and TRBJ2-2; D unclear. This CDR3 comprises 16 residues. The germline V and J ends were trimmed by 0 bases and 0 bases, with 8 bases remaining between them. Germline V gene lookup returns CDR1 LGHNA and CDR2 YSLEER.

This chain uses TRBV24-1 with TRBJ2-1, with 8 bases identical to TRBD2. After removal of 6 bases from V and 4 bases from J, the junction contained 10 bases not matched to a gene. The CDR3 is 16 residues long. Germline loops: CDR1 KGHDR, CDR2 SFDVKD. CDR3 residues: CATSLTGTRGYNEQFF. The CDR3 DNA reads TGTGCCACCAGTTTAACCGGGACTAGGGGGTACAATGAGCAGTTCTTC.

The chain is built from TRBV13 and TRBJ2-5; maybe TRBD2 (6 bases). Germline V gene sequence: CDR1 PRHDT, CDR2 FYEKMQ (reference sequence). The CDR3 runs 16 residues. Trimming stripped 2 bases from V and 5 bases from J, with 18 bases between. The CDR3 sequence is CASSLLREGPWETQYF. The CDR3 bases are TGTGCCAGCAGCTTATTGCGGGAAGGACCATGGGAGACCCAGTACTTC.

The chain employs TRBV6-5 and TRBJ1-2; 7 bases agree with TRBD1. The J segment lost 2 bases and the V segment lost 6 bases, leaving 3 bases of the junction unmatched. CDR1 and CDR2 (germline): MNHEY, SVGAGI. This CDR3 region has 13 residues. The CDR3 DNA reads TGTGCCAGCAGCGAGACAGGGAACTATGGCTACACCTTC. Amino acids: CASSETGNYGYTF.

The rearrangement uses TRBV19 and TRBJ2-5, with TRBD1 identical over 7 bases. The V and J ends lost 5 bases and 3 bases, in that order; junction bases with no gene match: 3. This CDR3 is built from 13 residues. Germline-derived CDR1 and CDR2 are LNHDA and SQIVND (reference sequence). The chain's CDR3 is CASSDTGEETQYF. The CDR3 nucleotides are TGTGCCAGTAGTGACACAGGGGAAGAGACCCAGTACTTC.

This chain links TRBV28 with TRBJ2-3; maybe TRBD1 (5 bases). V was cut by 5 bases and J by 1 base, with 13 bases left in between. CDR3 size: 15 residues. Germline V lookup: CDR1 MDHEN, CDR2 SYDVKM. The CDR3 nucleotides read TGTGCCAGCAGTCCTCTGGGGCCTCGCACAGATACGCAGTATTTT. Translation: CASSPLGPRTDTQYF.

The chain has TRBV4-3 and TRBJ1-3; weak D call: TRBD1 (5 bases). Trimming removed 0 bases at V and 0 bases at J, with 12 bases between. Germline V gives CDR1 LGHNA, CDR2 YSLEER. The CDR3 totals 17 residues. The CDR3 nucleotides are TGCGCCAGCAGCCAAGATGCAGGGATTAGCTCTGGAAACACCATATATTTT. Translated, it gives CASSQDAGISSGNTIYF.

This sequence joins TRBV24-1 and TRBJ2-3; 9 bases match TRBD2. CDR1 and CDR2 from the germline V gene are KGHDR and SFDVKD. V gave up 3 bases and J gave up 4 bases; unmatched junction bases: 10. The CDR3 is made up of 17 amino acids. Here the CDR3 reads CATSDQASGIGSDTQYF. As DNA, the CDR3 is TGTGCCACCAGTGATCAAGCTAGCGGGATTGGTTCAGATACGCAGTATTTT.